This T cell receptor beta chain was sequenced during a study of T cells in Graves' hyperthyroidism and ophthalmopathy. Looked up from germline, CDR1 is SSHAT and CDR2 is FNYEAQ (reference sequence). The CDR3 totals 13 residues. The CDR3 regions of TCR beta were amplified from RNA transcripts. Initially, a first-round RT-PCR of the TCR CDR3 employed the HTBI primer set. TCRdb re-analysed the multiplex PCR reads in MiXCR, keeping a single row per CDR3 protein. This sample has around 760,000 distinct CDR3 sequences, with under 45% found just once. Findings and limits, study-wide: Separating ophthalmopathy from stable hyperthyroidism was achieved by a 13 V-J model.

This clonotype was recorded many times. The antigen is unknown. The junction does not match germline at one end; this may be a read error. The clonotype was recovered from a woman between 35 and 50 years old with Graves' hyperthyroidism. Material: blood. The chain is built from TRBV7-7 and TRBJ1-1, with no clear D. CDR3 region: CASSSTWNTEAFF. The CDR3 bases are TGTGCTAGCAGCTCGACATGGAACACTGAAGCTTTCTTT.